This TCR beta chain comes out of a study of cytomegalovirus exposure and HLA in healthy donors. Looking at the study overall: HLA-typed donors were the source of roughly 80 million unique TCRs held in an early data release. Study-wide results and caveats: A later analysis found TCR association rates differed by HLA locus, highest for DRB1 and lowest for HLA-C.

The PCR ran on 60 Vbeta and 13 Jbeta primers. The protocol was immunoSEQ multiplex PCR, while the TCRdb copy is restricted to in-frame clones and leaves out a portion. The repertoire holds approximately 210,000 clones, with 70% to 80% as singletons. This clone was observed a handful of times. Its antigen remains unidentified. The CDR3 totals 17 residues. With V trimmed by 6 bases and J by 4 bases, 14 bases remained unmatched. Germline loops: CDR1 LNHDA, CDR2 SQIVND (reference sequence). Source material: PBMCs. The chain couples TRBV19 to TRBJ1-1; the match to TRBD1 covers 10 bases. This receptor was identified in a young woman in good health and CMV-seropositive. The CDR3 sequence: CASRISGTGDRVTEAFF. In DNA form, the CDR3 reads TGTGCCAGTAGGATATCCGGGACAGGGGACCGAGTCACTGAAGCTTTCTTT. Looking up the rest from reference TRBV19 and TRBJ1-1 gives the full variable domain: DGGITQSPKYLFRKEGQNVTLSCEQNLNHDAMYWYRQDPGQGLRLIYYSQIVNDFQKGDIAEGYSVSREKKESFPLTVTSAQKNPTAFYLCASRISGTGDRVTEAFFGQGTRLTVV.